These T cell receptor beta chains were read from a single sample in a study of cytomegalovirus exposure and HLA in healthy donors. Measured with immunoSEQ multiplex PCR; TCRdb has only the in-frame clones, and not every one. The repertoire includes 95,000 to 100,000 clones, 75% to 90% of them detected once, and less than 5% sits in the top ten. The sequenced material came from PBMCs. The receptor set was obtained from a man aged 25 to 45 in good health and CMV-seronegative. Both conserved end residues are part of each CDR3. A D gene is named only where the DNA matches it firmly. Clone sizes are given selectively: once, few, many, or a class where the clone is expanded.

>TRBD1|-|TRBJ1-1|TRBV28
TGTGCCAGCAGACAGGGGGGGAACACTGAAGCTTTCTTT
CASRQGGNTEAFF
>-|-|TRBJ2-2|TRBV7-8
TGTGCCAGCAGCCTCCGGGAACTCAACACCGGGGAGCTGTTTTTT
CASSLRELNTGELFF
>-|-|TRBJ2-5|TRBV11-3
TGTGCCAGCAGCCAACAGGGGGGGAAACAAGAGACCCAGTACTTC
CASSQQGGKQETQYF
>-|-|TRBJ2-2|TRBV29-1
TGCAGCGCTATTATCCGGGACACCAGCACCGGGGAGCTGTTTTTT
CSAIIRDTSTGELFF
>-|-|TRBJ2-7|TRBV28
TGTGCCAGCAGTCCCGGGAACCTCTACGAGCAGTACTTC
CASSPGNLYEQYF
>TRBD1|-|TRBJ2-7|TRBV6-1
TGTGCCAGCAGACGGACAGGGGACGAGCAGTACTTC
CASRRTGDEQYF
>-|-|TRBJ1-2|TRBV2
TGTGCCAGCGCACCCCCTACATTGGTGGAGGGCTACACCTTC
CASAPPTLVEGYTF
>-|few|TRBJ1-6|TRBV10-3
TGTGCCATCAGTGAGCCGCGCGGGGCTTTCGGTTCACCCCTCCACTTT
CAISEPRGAFGSPLHF
>-|-|TRBJ1-1|TRBV5-1
TGCGCCAGCAGCGAAGGACTCTCCACTGAAGCTTTCTTT
CASSEGLSTEAFF
>-|-|TRBJ1-2|TRBV30
TGTGCCTGGTCCCGGGACTTAGTATATGGCTACACCTTC
CAWSRDLVYGYTF
>-|few|TRBJ1-2|TRBV6-1
TGTGCCAGCAGTTTGACAGACCACTATGGCTACACCTTC
CASSLTDHYGYTF
>-|-|TRBJ1-5|TRBV28
TGTGCCAGCAGGGTCTTTACGGGAGGTCAGCCCCAGCATTTT
CASRVFTGGQPQHF
>TRBD1|-|TRBJ2-7|TRBV7-9
TGTGCCAGCACCGGGACAGCGACCTCCTACGAGCAGTACTTC
CASTGTATSYEQYF
>-|few|TRBJ2-6|TRBV7-9
TGTGCCAGCAGCTTATTTGCGCGGATGAGCTCTGGGGCCAACGTCCTGACTTTC
CASSLFARMSSGANVLTF
>-|-|TRBJ2-7|TRBV2
TGTGCCAGCAGGAAGGGCAGGGGACCCTACGAGCAGTACTTC
CASRKGRGPYEQYF
>TRBD2|-|TRBJ2-3|TRBV4-3
TGCGCCAGCAGCCAGTCCGGGACTAGCGGCCCAGATACGCAGTATTTT
CASSQSGTSGPDTQYF
>TRBD1|-|TRBJ1-2|TRBV4-1
TGCGCCAGCAGCCAAGTAAGGGAGGACAGGGGGACCGTAGTCTATGGCTACACCTTC
CASSQVREDRGTVVYGYTF
>-|-|TRBJ2-1|TRBV9
TGTGCCAGCAGTCGGGGTGCGGGTAATGAGCAGTTCTTC
CASSRGAGNEQFF
>TRBD1|-|TRBJ2-7|TRBV6-4
TGTGCCGTCCGGGACAGAGTTCTTTCTTCTCTCGACTTGAGCTCCTACGAGCAGTACTTC
CAVRDRVLSSLDLSSYEQYF
>TRBD1|-|TRBJ2-1|TRBV11-2
TGTGCCAGCAGTTTAGGGGACAGGGCTTACAATGAGCAGTTCTTC
CASSLGDRAYNEQFF
>TRBD2|-|TRBJ2-7|TRBV5-4
TGTGCCAGCACCTTGACTAGCGGGAGTCAACAGCAGTACTTC
CASTLTSGSQQQYF
>TRBD2|-|TRBJ2-1|TRBV19
TGTGCCAGTAGTACTTTGACTAGCGGGGGCTCCTACAATGAGCAGTTCTTC
CASSTLTSGGSYNEQFF
>TRBD1|-|TRBJ2-5|TRBV7-9
TGTGCCAGCAGCCAAATAGGGGGACAGGGGGGACCACAAGAGACCCAGTACTTC
CASSQIGGQGGPQETQYF
>TRBD2|-|TRBJ2-3|TRBV9
TGTGCCAGCAGCTCCCTCGGGAGGGCCGCAGATACGCAGTATTTT
CASSSLGRAADTQYF
>-|-|TRBJ1-3|TRBV7-2
TGTGCCAGCAGCCCCGGACAGCAGGGAATTCTCTCTGGAAACACCATATATTTT
CASSPGQQGILSGNTIYF
>TRBD2|-|TRBJ2-7|TRBV5-5
TGTGCCAGCAGCTCCTCCCCTTGGGGAGGGAATTACGAGCAGTACTTC
CASSSSPWGGNYEQYF
>-|-|TRBJ1-1|TRBV6-5
TGTGCCACCGATCGTGGGGGCCAGGCTTTCTTT
CATDRGGQAFF
>TRBD1|-|TRBJ1-1|TRBV5-1
TGCGCCAGCAGCTTGGGGACCGGGACAGGGTATGCTTTCTTT
CASSLGTGTGYAFF
>-|few|TRBJ1-5|TRBV6-1
TGTGCCAGCTGGGAGACACTCAATCAGCCCCAGCATTTT
CASWETLNQPQHF
>-|-|TRBJ2-2|TRBV2
TGTGCCAGCAGGACCGGGAGCTCAACCGGGGAGCTGTTTTTT
CASRTGSSTGELFF
>TRBD1|few|TRBJ1-2|TRBV5-5
TGTGCCAGCAGCTTCCCTGACAGGGGCTGGGGGTATGGCTACACCTTC
CASSFPDRGWGYGYTF
>TRBD1|-|TRBJ2-7|TRBV15
TGTGCCACCAGCAGAGTTGGCCCGGGACAGGGACTAATTAACTACGAGCAGTACTTC
CATSRVGPGQGLINYEQYF
>TRBD1|-|TRBJ1-4|TRBV7-9
TGTGCCAGCAGCGAGACAGGGTTGGGAAAACTGTTTTTT
CASSETGLGKLFF
>-|-|TRBJ2-7|TRBV7-9
TGTGCCAGCAGCTCCGACGGGGTCTCCTACGAGCAGTACTTC
CASSSDGVSYEQYF
>-|-|TRBJ1-6|TRBV2
TGTGCCAGCAGAGGGGCAAAGGAGTATTCACCCCTCCACTTT
CASRGAKEYSPLHF
>TRBD2|-|TRBJ2-3|TRBV27
TGTGCCAGCAGTTTATTGCGGGAGATGGCAGATACGCAGTATTTT
CASSLLREMADTQYF
>-|-|TRBJ1-2|TRBV6-5
TGTGCCAGCAGTTACGAGGCCAGAGGAGGCAGCTATGGCTACACCTTC
CASSYEARGGSYGYTF
>-|-|TRBJ1-1|TRBV19
TGTGCCAGTAGTCCAGGACAGATAAACACTGAAGCTTTCTTT
CASSPGQINTEAFF
>TRBD1|-|TRBJ1-2|TRBV7-9
TGTGCCAGCAGCTTGGTGACAGGGGTCAATGGCTACACCTTC
CASSLVTGVNGYTF
>TRBD1|-|TRBJ2-7|TRBV28
TGTGCCAGCAGTCTACCGGGACAGGGTATTCCCTACGAGCAGTACTTC
CASSLPGQGIPYEQYF
>-|-|TRBJ2-5|TRBV7-9
TGTGCCAGCAGCTTAAATCGAGAGACCCAGTACTTC
CASSLNRETQYF
>-|-|TRBJ2-3|TRBV6-6
TGTGCCAGCAGTGAGGGGGGGAGCACAGATACGCAGTATTTT
CASSEGGSTDTQYF
>-|-|TRBJ1-3|TRBV7-3
TGTGCCAGCAGCCCAACGGGTTCAGACGGAAACACCATATATTTT
CASSPTGSDGNTIYF
>TRBD1|-|TRBJ1-1|TRBV2
TGTGCCAGCAGCTTGACAGGGAGTTATGAAGCTTTCTTT
CASSLTGSYEAFF